A single sample gave rise to the 16 T cell receptor beta chains below, sequenced in a study of cytomegalovirus exposure and HLA in healthy donors. PCR primers comprised 60 Vbeta and 13 Jbeta primers. The assay was immunoSEQ multiplex PCR, and TCRdb's table has in-frame clones only and misses some. The sample records 200,000 to 250,000 clones, around 86% being singletons. What was sequenced was PBMCs. These receptors came from a woman aged 40 to 49 in good health and CMV-seronegative.

The chain is built from TRBV19 and TRBJ2-1, with 10 bases identical to TRBD2. V trimming: 6 bases; J trimming: 0 bases; junction bases outside the gene matches: 11. CDR1 and CDR2 from the germline V gene are LNHDA and SQIVND (reference sequence). CDR3 length: 18 residues. The CDR3 protein is CASRMTSGFRSSYNEQFF. The CDR3, as DNA: TGTGCCAGTAGGATGACTAGCGGGTTCCGTAGCTCCTACAATGAGCAGTTCTTC. Using reference TRBV19 and TRBJ2-1 for the parts outside the CDR3, the full variable domain is DGGITQSPKYLFRKEGQNVTLSCEQNLNHDAMYWYRQDPGQGLRLIYYSQIVNDFQKGDIAEGYSVSREKKESFPLTVTSAQKNPTAFYLCASRMTSGFRSSYNEQFFGPGTRLTVL.

This clone has just a few counts. The chain carries TRBV6-1 and TRBJ2-2, with 8 positions matching TRBD1. Germline V CDR1 and CDR2: MNHNS, SASEGT. The CDR3 extends over 13 amino acids. Trimming took 11 bases from V and 0 from J; bases not matched to a gene: 2. The CDR3 loop reads CADRGPNTGELFF. CDR3 DNA: TGTGCCGACAGGGGACCGAACACCGGGGAGCTGTTTTTT.

A single count supports this clone. The chain combines TRBV7-3 with TRBJ2-2; D possibly corresponds to TRBD2 (5 bases). Germline lookup yields CDR1 SGHTA and CDR2 FQGTGA. The CDR3 has 17 amino acids. Deletions cut 5 bases from V and 6 bases from J, with 22 bases between. The CDR3: CASSPSRLAGSAGELFF. The CDR3 DNA reads as TGTGCCAGCAGCCCCTCCCGGCTGGCGGGCTCCGCCGGGGAGCTGTTTTTT.

The rearrangement uses TRBV6-1 and TRBJ1-3; the D gene is possibly TRBD1 (6 bases). Looked up from germline, CDR1 is MNHNS and CDR2 is SASEGT. Trimming stripped 4 bases from V and 0 bases from J, with 13 bases between. The CDR3 contains 16 residues. DNA for the CDR3: TGTGCCAGCAGTGCCCAGGGGTCCCTCTCTGGAAACACCATATATTTT. Encoded protein: CASSAQGSLSGNTIYF.

The chain combines TRBV7-9 with TRBJ1-1; the D is unclear. Germline V lookup: CDR1 SEHNR, CDR2 FQNEAQ (reference sequence). V was clipped by 5 bases and J by 1 base, with 8 bases between them. This CDR3 region has 13 residues. This chain's CDR3 is CASSQTENTEAFF. CDR3 DNA sequence: TGTGCCAGCAGCCAAACAGAGAACACTGAAGCTTTCTTT.

V usage is TRBV30 and J usage is TRBJ1-2, with 10 bases lining up with TRBD1. Germline CDR1 is GTSNPN and CDR2 is SVGIG (reference sequence). Trimming at V came to 4 bases and at J to 2 bases, leaving 7 bases not matched to a gene. This CDR3 spans 15 amino acids. The CDR3 DNA is TGTGCCTGGATTTCATGGACAGGGGGGAACTATGGCTACACCTTC. Encoded protein: CAWISWTGGNYGYTF.

The rearrangement joins TRBV28 to TRBJ1-6, with a tentative D call TRBD1 (5 bases). V gave up 4 bases and J gave up 7 bases, with 23 bases separating them. The germline gives CDR1 MDHEN, CDR2 SYDVKM. This CDR3 contains 18 residues. Here the CDR3 DNA reads TGTGCCAGCAGTTCTACCGATCTTAGGGGTTTCCGCAATTCACCCCTCCACTTT. This codes for CASSSTDLRGFRNSPLHF. Variable domain in full (rest from reference TRBV28 and TRBJ1-6): DVKVTQSSRYLVKRTGEKVFLECVQDMDHENMFWYRQDPGLGLRLIYFSYDVKMKEKGDIPEGYSVSREKKERFSLILESASTNQTSMYLCASSSTDLRGFRNSPLHFGNGTRLTVT.

The genes are TRBV7-3 and TRBJ1-1; no firm D call. The CDR3 totals 13 residues. CDR1 and CDR2 from the germline V gene are SGHTA and FQGTGA. V was pared by 4 bases and J by 5 bases, with 11 bases between. The CDR3 DNA sequence: TGTGCCAGCAGCTCAGACGCACAGACTGAAGCTTTCTTT. Residues: CASSSDAQTEAFF.

The chain has TRBV29-1 and TRBJ1-5; 7 bases fit TRBD1. The CDR3 has 14 residues. J was trimmed by 0 bases and V by 6 bases; bases with no gene match: 5. Germline V lookup: CDR1 SQVTM, CDR2 ANQGSEA. CDR3: CSVAGGYSNQPQHF. CDR3 in DNA: TGCAGCGTAGCAGGGGGATATAGCAATCAGCCCCAGCATTTT.

The chain couples TRBV11-3 to TRBJ2-3, with 8 bases that match TRBD2. The CDR3 runs 17 residues. The ends lost 1 base at V and 6 bases at J; junction bases unmatched: 12. Germline loops: CDR1 SGHNT, CDR2 YENEEA. The CDR3 nucleotides are TGTGCCAGCAGCTTAGGTCGTTTTCGACGGGAGGGTGATACGCAGTATTTT. This gives the protein CASSLGRFRREGDTQYF. Supplemented by reference TRBV11-3 and TRBJ2-3, the full variable domain reads EAGVVQSPRYKIIEKKQPVAFWCNPISGHNTLYWYLQNLGQGPELLIRYENEEAVDDSQLPKDRFSAERLKGVDSTLKIQPAELGDSAVYLCASSLGRFRREGDTQYFGPGTRLTVL.

V and J are TRBV2 and TRBJ1-4, with 7 bases matching TRBD1. This CDR3 has 15 residues. Per the germline V gene, CDR1 is SNHLY and CDR2 is FYNNEI. The J segment lost 1 base and the V segment lost 8 bases, leaving 7 bases of the junction unmatched. In DNA, the CDR3 is TGTGCCAGCCGCCGGCAGGGGGAAACTAATGAAAAACTGTTTTTT. This encodes CASRRQGETNEKLFF.

Comment on this clone: An end of the junction does not agree with germline; a read error may underlie this. The V gene is TRBV7-9, the J gene TRBJ2-7; D call uncertain. The CDR3 spans 11 residues. The germline CDR1 and CDR2 sequences are SEHNR and FQNEAQ (reference sequence). The CDR3 is CSSSPVYEQYF. CDR3 coding DNA: TGTTCCAGCAGCCCGGTGTACGAGCAGTACTTC.

This sequence joins TRBV30 and TRBJ1-4; TRBD1 might be the D (5 bases). The CDR3 length is 16 residues. Trimming pared 3 bases from V and 7 bases from J, leaving 21 bases between. Germline assignment: CDR1 GTSNPN and CDR2 SVGIG (reference sequence). CDR3 protein: CAWSRMGVGEGEKLFF. The CDR3 DNA reads TGTGCCTGGAGCCGTATGGGTGTAGGGGAGGGTGAAAAACTGTTTTTT. The variable domain in full, completed from reference TRBV30 and TRBJ1-4, reads SQTIHQWPATLVQPVGSPLSLECTVEGTSNPNLYWYRQAAGRGLQLLFYSVGIGQISSEVPQNLSASRPQDRQFILSSKKLLLSDSGFYLCAWSRMGVGEGEKLFFGSGTQLSVL.

This rearrangement joins TRBV7-2 to TRBJ2-3; 12 bases agree with TRBD2. Trimming at V came to 5 bases and at J to 5 bases, leaving 8 bases not matched to a gene. The germline gives CDR1 SGHTA, CDR2 FQGNSA. The CDR3 is 16 residues long. The chain's CDR3 is CASSLGLAGGQDTQYF. CDR3 DNA sequence: TGTGCCAGCAGCCTAGGGCTAGCGGGGGGGCAAGATACGCAGTATTTT.

The chain recombines TRBV6-5 with TRBJ2-3; maybe TRBD1 (6 bases). Germline V CDR1 and CDR2: MNHEY, SVGAGI. The V end lost 7 bases, the J end lost 2 bases, and 16 bases lay between the germline ends. The CDR3 covers 15 residues. The CDR3 loop reads CASNRVSYLTDTQYF. The CDR3 nucleotides are TGTGCCAGCAACAGGGTCTCTTATCTCACAGATACGCAGTATTTT.

The V gene is TRBV7-2, the J gene TRBJ2-1; 12 nucleotides agree with TRBD2. The CDR3 is 15 amino acids. With V trimmed by 5 bases and J by 8 bases, 7 bases remained unmatched. CDR1 SGHTA and CDR2 FQGNSA come from the germline V gene. The CDR3 coding sequence is TGTGCCAGCAGCCCTAGCGGGAGGGCATTCGATGAGCAGTTCTTC. It codes for CASSPSGRAFDEQFF.